This TCR beta chain comes out of a study of T cell repertoires in cytomegalovirus infection. The wider study: Both CMV infection and a matching HLA type were indicated by public TCR beta signatures. Study-level findings and limits: Summed public TCR beta family frequency identified CMV carriers bearing the relevant HLA. Dominating the ex vivo response were TCR beta clonotypes that were CMV-specific and HLA-C-restricted.

Each CDR3 protein is one row after TCRdb ran MiXCR on the reads. The repertoire holds about 310,000 distinct CDR3 sequences, with around a sixth as singletons. On this clonotype itself: Its target is not known.

Germline V CDR1 and CDR2: SNHLY, FYNNEI. The CDR3 consists of 15 residues. V was shortened by 6 bases and J by 2 bases, with 17 bases between the two germline ends. This sequence was found in a human donor in good health (CMV status not recorded). Some clones in this sample may be carry-over from other donors' samples. What was sequenced was PBMCs. The chain is built from TRBV2 and TRBJ2-7; D not resolved. This CDR3 reads CASRVRMTPTYEQYF. The CDR3 bases are TGTGCCAGCAGAGTAAGAATGACACCAACCTACGAGCAGTACTTC.